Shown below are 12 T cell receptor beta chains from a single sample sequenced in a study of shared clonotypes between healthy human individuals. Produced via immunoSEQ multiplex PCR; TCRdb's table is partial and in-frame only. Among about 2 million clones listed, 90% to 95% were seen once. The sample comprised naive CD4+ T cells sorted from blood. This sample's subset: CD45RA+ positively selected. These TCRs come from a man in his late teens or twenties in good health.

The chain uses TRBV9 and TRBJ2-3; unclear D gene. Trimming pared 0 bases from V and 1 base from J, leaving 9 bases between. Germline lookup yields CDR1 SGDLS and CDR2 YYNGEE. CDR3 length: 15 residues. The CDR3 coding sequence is TGTGCCAGCAGCGTAGCTGGGCACCGCACAGATACGCAGTATTTT. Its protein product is CASSVAGHRTDTQYF. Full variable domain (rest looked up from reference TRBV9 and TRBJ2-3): DSGVTQTPKHLITATGQRVTLRCSPRSGDLSVYWYQQSLDQGLQFLIQYYNGEERAKGNILERFSAQQFPDLHSELNLSSLELGDSALYFCASSVAGHRTDTQYFGPGTRLTVL.

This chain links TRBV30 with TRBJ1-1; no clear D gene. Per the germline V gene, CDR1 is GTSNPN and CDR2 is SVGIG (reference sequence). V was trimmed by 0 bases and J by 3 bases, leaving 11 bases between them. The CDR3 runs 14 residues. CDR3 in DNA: TGTGCCTGGAGTGTACTGGTTTCCGACACTGAAGCTTTCTTT. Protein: CAWSVLVSDTEAFF.

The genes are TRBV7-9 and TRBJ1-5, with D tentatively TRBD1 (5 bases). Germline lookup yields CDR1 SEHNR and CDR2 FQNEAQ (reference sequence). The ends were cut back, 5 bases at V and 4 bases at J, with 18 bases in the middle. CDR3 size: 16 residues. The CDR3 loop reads CASSPAPGAGNQPQHF. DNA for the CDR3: TGTGCCAGCAGCCCCGCCCCCGGGGCCGGTAATCAGCCCCAGCATTTT.

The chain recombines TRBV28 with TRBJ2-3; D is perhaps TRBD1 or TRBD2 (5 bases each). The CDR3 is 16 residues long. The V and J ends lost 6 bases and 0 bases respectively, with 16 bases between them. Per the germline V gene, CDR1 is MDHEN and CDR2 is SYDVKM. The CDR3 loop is CASRPLVGVSTDTQYF. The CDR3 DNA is TGTGCCAGCAGACCACTAGTGGGGGTTAGCACAGATACGCAGTATTTT.

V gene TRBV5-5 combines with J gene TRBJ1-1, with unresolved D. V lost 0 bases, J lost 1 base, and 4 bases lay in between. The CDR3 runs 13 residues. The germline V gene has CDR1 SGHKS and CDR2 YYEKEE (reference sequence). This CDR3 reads CASSLVRNTEAFF. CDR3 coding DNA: TGTGCCAGCAGCTTGGTGCGGAACACTGAAGCTTTCTTT.

The CDR3 spells CASSPVDKQEQYF. CDR3 sequence (DNA): TGTGCCAGCTCACCAGTCGATAAGCAAGAGCAGTACTTC. The chain combines TRBV18 with TRBJ2-7; D gene uncertain. The CDR3 runs to 13 residues. CDR1 and CDR2 (germline): KGHSH, LQKENI. V was shortened by 2 bases and J by 7 bases, with 12 bases between the two germline ends.

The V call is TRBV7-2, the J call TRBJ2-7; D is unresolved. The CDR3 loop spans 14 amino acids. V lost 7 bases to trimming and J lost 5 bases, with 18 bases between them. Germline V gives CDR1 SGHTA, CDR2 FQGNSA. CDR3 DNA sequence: TGTGCCAGCAACGAACGGTCAGGTAGCAACGAGCAGTACTTC. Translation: CASNERSGSNEQYF. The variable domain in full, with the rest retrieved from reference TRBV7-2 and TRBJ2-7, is GAGVSQSPSNKVTEKGKDVELRCDPISGHTALYWYRQSLGQGLEFLIYFQGNSAPDKSGLPSDRFSAERTGGSVSTLTIQRTQQEDSAVYLCASNERSGSNEQYFGPGTRLTVT.

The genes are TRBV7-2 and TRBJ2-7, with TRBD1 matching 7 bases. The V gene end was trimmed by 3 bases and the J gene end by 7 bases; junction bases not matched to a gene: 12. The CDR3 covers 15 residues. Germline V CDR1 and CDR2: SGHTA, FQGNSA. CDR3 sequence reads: CASSLTLAGGREQYF. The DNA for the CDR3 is TGTGCCAGCAGCTTGACGTTGGCAGGGGGAAGAGAGCAGTACTTC.

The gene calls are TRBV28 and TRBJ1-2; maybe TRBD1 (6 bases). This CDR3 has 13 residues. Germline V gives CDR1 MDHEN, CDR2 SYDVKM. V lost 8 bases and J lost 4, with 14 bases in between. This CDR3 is CASEPTGTYGYTF. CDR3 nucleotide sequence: TGTGCCAGCGAACCTACAGGGACCTATGGCTACACCTTC.

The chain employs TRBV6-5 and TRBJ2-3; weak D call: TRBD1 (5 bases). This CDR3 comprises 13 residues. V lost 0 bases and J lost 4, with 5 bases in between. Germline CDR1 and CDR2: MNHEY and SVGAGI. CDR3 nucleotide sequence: TGTGCCAGCAGTTACTCGGGGCCAGATACGCAGTATTTT. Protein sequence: CASSYSGPDTQYF.

As DNA, the CDR3 is TGTGCCAGCAGCCCTCGACAGGGGCCTTTGGGTGAAGCTTTCTTT. It specifies CASSPRQGPLGEAFF. The genes are TRBV25-1 and TRBJ1-1; 8 nucleotides align to TRBD1. The germline V gene has CDR1 MGHDK and CDR2 SYGVNS. This CDR3 has 15 residues. V gave up 6 bases and J gave up 7 bases; unmatched junction bases: 13.

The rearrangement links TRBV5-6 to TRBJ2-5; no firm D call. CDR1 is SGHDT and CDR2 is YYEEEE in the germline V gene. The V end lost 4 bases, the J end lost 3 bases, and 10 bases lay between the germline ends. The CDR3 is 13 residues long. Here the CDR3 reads CASSGSRKETQYF. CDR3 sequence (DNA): TGTGCCAGCAGCGGGTCTCGAAAAGAGACCCAGTACTTC.